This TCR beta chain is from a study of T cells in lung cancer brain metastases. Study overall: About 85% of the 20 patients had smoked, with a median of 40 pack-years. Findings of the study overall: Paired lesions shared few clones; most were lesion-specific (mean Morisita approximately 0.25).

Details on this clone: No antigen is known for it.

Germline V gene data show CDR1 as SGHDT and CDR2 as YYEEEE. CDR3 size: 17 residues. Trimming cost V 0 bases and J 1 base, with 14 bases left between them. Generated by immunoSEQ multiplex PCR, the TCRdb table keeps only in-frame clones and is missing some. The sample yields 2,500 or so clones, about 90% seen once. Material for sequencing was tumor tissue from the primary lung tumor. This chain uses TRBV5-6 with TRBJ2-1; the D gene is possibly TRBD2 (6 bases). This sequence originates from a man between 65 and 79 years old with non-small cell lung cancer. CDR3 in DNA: TGTGCCAGCAGCTTGGCGAGTTGGCGGGGTTCCTACAATGAGCAGTTCTTC. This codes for CASSLASWRGSYNEQFF.